This T cell receptor beta chain was identified in a study of shared clonotypes between healthy human individuals. Study context: Donors, aged 18 to 49, were a couple of women and a few men. Study findings and constraints: Limited genetic and exposure-history diversity came from having few donors.

This CDR3 spans 14 amino acids. Germline V gene data show CDR1 as MNHEY and CDR2 as SVGAGI. Trimming removed 6 bases from V and 4 bases from J, with 15 bases in between. As for this clone: Its specificity is unknown.

Selected positively for CCR7 and CD45RO-negative, naive CD8 cells excluded terminally differentiated effector memory CD45RA+ cells. Sequencing used immunoSEQ multiplex PCR; TCRdb keeps in-frame clones, though not all of them. The table has nearly 2 million clones, about 95% seen once. The sequenced material came from naive CD8+ T cells sorted from blood. This receptor was identified in a man aged 18 to 29 in good health. The genes are TRBV6-5 and TRBJ1-2; D may be TRBD1 (5 bases). The CDR3 DNA sequence: TGTGCCAGCAGCTACCAGGGAGCGGGCTATGGCTACACCTTC. Translation gives CASSYQGAGYGYTF.